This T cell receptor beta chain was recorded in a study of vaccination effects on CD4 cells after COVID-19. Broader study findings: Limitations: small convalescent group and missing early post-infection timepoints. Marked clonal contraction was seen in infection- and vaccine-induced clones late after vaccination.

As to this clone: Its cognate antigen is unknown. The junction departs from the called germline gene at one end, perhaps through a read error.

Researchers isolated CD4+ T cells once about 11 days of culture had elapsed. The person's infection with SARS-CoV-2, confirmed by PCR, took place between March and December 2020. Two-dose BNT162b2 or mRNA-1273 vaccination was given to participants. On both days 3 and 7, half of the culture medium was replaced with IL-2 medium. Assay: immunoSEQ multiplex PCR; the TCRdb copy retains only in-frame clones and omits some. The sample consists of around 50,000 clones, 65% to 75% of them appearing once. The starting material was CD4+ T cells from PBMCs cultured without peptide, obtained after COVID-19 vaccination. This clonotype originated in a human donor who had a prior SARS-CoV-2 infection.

The CDR3 reads CASSLGSASGELFF. CDR3 DNA sequence: TGTGCTAGCAGCTTAGGATCAGCGTCCGGGGAGCTGTTTTTT. V and J are TRBV7-7 and TRBJ2-2; D unclear. Germline CDR1 is SSHAT and CDR2 is FNYEAQ (reference sequence). The CDR3 spans 14 residues. Full variable domain (rest looked up from reference TRBV7-7 and TRBJ2-2): GAGVSQSPRYKVTKRGQDVTLRCDPISSHATLYWYQQALGQGPEFLTYFNYEAQPDKSGLPSDRFSAERPEGSISTLTIQRTEQRDSAMYRCASSLGSASGELFFGEGSRLTVL.